These 26 T cell receptor beta chains share one sample of origin, sequenced in a study of neurological immune-mediated disorders. TCRdb re-called the 5' RACE reads with MiXCR, one entry per CDR3 protein. The sample records roughly 120,000 distinct CDR3 sequences, roughly 3.2% being singletons. Material: PBMCs. These receptors all stem from a woman in her 30s with multiple sclerosis.

The sample holds many counts of this clonotype. V gene TRBV12-3 or TRBV12-4 combines with J gene TRBJ2-5; D gene uncertain. Deletions cut 3 bases from V and 1 base from J, with 6 bases between. This CDR3 is 13 amino acids long. The CDR3 sequence: CASSFWPQETQYF. DNA for the CDR3: TGTGCCAGCAGTTTTTGGCCCCAAGAGACCCAGTACTTC.

This clonotype came up a few times. The chain is built from TRBV6-2 or TRBV6-3 and TRBJ2-7; TRBD1 might be the D (6 bases). V gave up 4 bases and J gave up 4 bases, with 8 bases separating them. The CDR3 length is 12 residues. Germline CDR1 and CDR2: MNHEY and SVGEGT. The CDR3 coding sequence is TGTGCCAGCAGTTGGACAGAATACGAGCAGTACTTC. Amino acids: CASSWTEYEQYF.

This clonotype has ten or more counts. The rearrangement links TRBV19 to TRBJ1-3; D is uncertain. This CDR3 has 15 amino acids. V lost 4 bases to trimming and J lost 0 bases, with 10 bases between them. The germline gives CDR1 LNHDA, CDR2 SQIVND (reference sequence). The CDR3 nucleotides read TGTGCCAGTAGTAGAGGACCAAGCTCTGGAAACACCATATATTTT. Protein product: CASSRGPSSGNTIYF. The full variable domain, completed using reference TRBV19 and TRBJ1-3, is DGGITQSPKYLFRKEGQNVTLSCEQNLNHDAMYWYRQDPGQGLRLIYYSQIVNDFQKGDIAEGYSVSREKKESFPLTVTSAQKNPTAFYLCASSRGPSSGNTIYFGEGSWLTVV.

This chain uses TRBV20-1 with TRBJ2-7; 7 nucleotides align to TRBD2. The CDR3 runs to 13 residues. The V gene's germline CDR1 is DFQATT and CDR2 SNEGSKA (reference sequence). The V gene end was trimmed by 7 bases and the J gene end by 5 bases; junction bases not matched to a gene: 11. This chain's CDR3 is CSDSSSGLHEQYF. CDR3 in DNA: TGCAGTGATAGCTCTAGCGGCCTCCACGAGCAGTACTTC.

Many counts were recorded for this clonotype. The genes are TRBV6-6 and TRBJ1-6; D gene uncertain. The CDR3 totals 14 residues. The germline CDR1 and CDR2 sequences are MNHNY and SVGAGI (reference sequence). V dropped 8 bases and J dropped 4 bases, with 12 bases sitting between them. CDR3 DNA sequence: TGTGCCAGCGGAAGGACGGGGTATAATTCACCCCTCCACTTT. This translates into CASGRTGYNSPLHF.

Remarks on this clonotype: A read error is possible here, since a much larger clone lies one base away. The chain joins TRBV7-2 to TRBJ2-6; no reliable D call. Germline CDR1 is SGHTA and CDR2 is FQGNSA. Trimming stripped 4 bases from V and 2 bases from J, with 9 bases between. This CDR3 spans 15 amino acids. The CDR3 here is CASSSGRTGANVLTF. Here the CDR3 DNA reads TGTGCCAGCAGCTCAGGCAGGACTGGGGCCAACGTCCTGACTTTC. Together with reference TRBV7-2 and TRBJ2-6, the CDR3 gives the full variable domain: GAGVSQSPSNKVTEKGKDVELRCDPISGHTALYWYRQSLGQGLEFLIYFQGNSAPDKSGLPSDRFSAERTGGSVSTLTIQRTQQEDSAVYLCASSSGRTGANVLTFGAGSRLTVL.

There are many counts of this clonotype. The rearrangement uses TRBV6-5 and TRBJ2-3, with D hard to call. Germline V gene data show CDR1 as MNHEY and CDR2 as SVGAGI. This CDR3 has 15 residues. Trimming took off 0 bases at V and 3 bases at J, with 10 bases between the two ends. Here the CDR3 DNA reads TGTGCCAGCAGTTACTCTGGGCTGGGGACAGATACGCAGTATTTT. The encoded protein is CASSYSGLGTDTQYF.

This clonotype occurred many times. The chain employs TRBV6-2 or TRBV6-3 and TRBJ1-5, with D possibly being TRBD1 (5 bases). The CDR3 sequence is 12 residues long. The V gene's germline CDR1 is MNHEY and CDR2 SVGEGT. The V gene lost 8 bases and the J gene lost 5 bases, with 10 bases spanning the gap. CDR3 coding DNA: TGTGCCAGCTGGGGGGGTCATCAGCCCCAGCATTTT. It codes for CASWGGHQPQHF.

The chain has TRBV6-5 and TRBJ2-7; no firm D call. The CDR3 runs to 14 residues. Germline assignment: CDR1 MNHEY and CDR2 SVGAGI. With 4 bases removed from V and 6 bases from J, the gap between germline ends came to 16 bases. The CDR3 region has the DNA TGTGCCAGCAGTTTAAGGACGTTTGAGCTCGAGCAGTACTTC. This encodes CASSLRTFELEQYF.

This clonotype occurred many times. The rearrangement joins TRBV7-6 to TRBJ1-1; tentatively, D is TRBD1 (5 bases). Trimming removed 2 bases from V and 1 base from J, with 17 bases in between. CDR1 is SGHVS, CDR2 FNYEAQ, per germline. The CDR3 is 17 residues long. CDR3 loop: CASSLKGSGAPNTEAFF. The DNA for the CDR3 is TGTGCCAGCAGCTTAAAGGGGTCCGGGGCACCGAACACTGAAGCTTTCTTT.

Regarding this clonotype: A much larger clone differs by one base, so this may be a read error. The V call is TRBV4-3, the J call TRBJ2-2; D gene ambiguous. The germline V gene has CDR1 LGHNA and CDR2 YSLEER. V lost 5 bases, J lost 8 bases, and 12 bases lay in between. The CDR3 extends over 13 amino acids. As DNA, the CDR3 is TGCGCCAGCAGCACGACACCGACTGGGGAGCTGTTTTTT. It encodes CASSTTPTGELFF.

This clonotype was recorded many times. V is TRBV7-9 and J is TRBJ2-7, with D perhaps TRBD2 (6 bases). The CDR3 is made up of 14 amino acids. V was trimmed by 4 bases and J by 1 base, leaving 11 bases between them. Germline CDR1 and CDR2: SEHNR and FQNEAQ (reference sequence). CDR3 amino acids: CASSSERVSYEQYF. The CDR3 nucleotides are TGTGCCAGCAGCTCGGAGCGGGTGTCCTACGAGCAGTACTTC.

This clonotype appeared many times. This chain connects TRBV7-2 to TRBJ2-7; a possible D gene is TRBD2 (6 bases). Trimming took 5 bases from V and 2 from J, leaving 13 bases between them. CDR3 length equals 14 residues. Germline V lookup: CDR1 SGHTA, CDR2 FQGNSA. CDR3 nucleotides: TGTGCCAGCAGCCCCCATCGCGGGACCTACGAGCAGTACTTC. The encoded protein is CASSPHRGTYEQYF.

There are many counts of this clonotype. This chain joins TRBV20-1 and TRBJ1-2, with D perhaps matching TRBD1 (6 bases). Germline CDR1 reads DFQATT; CDR2 reads SNEGSKA (reference sequence). The CDR3 has 13 amino acids. V was trimmed by 5 bases and J by 8 bases, leaving 18 bases between them. The CDR3 region is CSALQGRLGGYTF. CDR3 coding DNA: TGCAGTGCTCTACAGGGAAGGCTCGGGGGCTACACCTTC.

This clonotype appeared many times. The chain employs TRBV19 and TRBJ2-7; 9 bases agree with TRBD1. Germline V lookup: CDR1 LNHDA, CDR2 SQIVND (reference sequence). The CDR3 contains 15 residues. The ends lost 5 bases at V and 3 bases at J; junction bases unmatched: 8. The CDR3 spells CASSSPGTGNYEQYF. For the CDR3, the DNA is TGTGCCAGTAGTTCCCCCGGGACAGGGAACTACGAGCAGTACTTC.

This clonotype was counted ten times or more. The V gene is TRBV3-1, the J gene TRBJ2-1; 7 nucleotides line up with TRBD2. V was clipped by 4 bases and J by 0 bases; unmatched bases: 9. Germline CDR1 and CDR2: LGHDT and YNNKEL (reference sequence). This CDR3 has 17 residues. CDR3 in DNA: TGTGCCAGCAGCCCTAATCGAGCGGGGTTCTCCTACAATGAGCAGTTCTTC. It codes for CASSPNRAGFSYNEQFF.

This clonotype was detected ten times or more. The rearrangement joins TRBV5-1 to TRBJ1-1; D gene unclear. Germline CDR1 reads SGHRS; CDR2 reads YFSETQ. This CDR3 comprises 15 residues. The germline V and J ends were trimmed by 4 bases and 0 bases, with 13 bases remaining between them. This chain's CDR3 is CASSLLSGLNTEAFF. The CDR3 DNA follows: TGCGCCAGCAGCCTCCTCTCCGGGTTGAACACTGAAGCTTTCTTT.

There are many counts of this clonotype. The chain couples TRBV13 to TRBJ2-7; D is perhaps TRBD1 or TRBD2 (5 bases each). The germline V gene has CDR1 PRHDT and CDR2 FYEKMQ (reference sequence). V shed 1 base and J shed 3 bases, with 13 bases lying between them. There are 15 residues in the CDR3. CDR3 region: CASSLVNRGVYEQYF. CDR3 DNA: TGTGCCAGCAGCTTAGTGAATCGAGGGGTCTACGAGCAGTACTTC.

In its sample, this clonotype was seen a few times. The J gene is TRBJ2-2, the V gene TRBV7-9; TRBD2 is a possible D gene (5 bases). Looked up from germline, CDR1 is SEHNR and CDR2 is FQNEAQ (reference sequence). V lost 5 bases to trimming and J lost 1 base, with 17 bases between them. The CDR3 runs to 17 residues. The CDR3 region has the DNA TGTGCCAGCAGCCCTAACATACCGGGGATGAACACCGGGGAGCTGTTTTTT. Protein: CASSPNIPGMNTGELFF.

This clonotype was recorded many times. The chain is built from TRBV7-9 and TRBJ1-1; D uncertain. The germline V gene has CDR1 SEHNR and CDR2 FQNEAQ (reference sequence). Between the trimmed V and J ends, which lost 4 bases and 1 base, there was a span of 7 bases. The CDR3 sequence is 13 residues long. CDR3: CASSWDWNTEAFF. The CDR3 DNA follows: TGTGCCAGCAGCTGGGATTGGAACACTGAAGCTTTCTTT. Complete variable domain (other parts from reference TRBV7-9 and TRBJ1-1): DTGVSQNPRHKITKRGQNVTFRCDPISEHNRLYWYRQTLGQGPEFLTYFQNEAQLEKSRLLSDRFSAERPKGSFSTLEIQRTEQGDSAMYLCASSWDWNTEAFFGQGTRLTVV.

This clonotype was detected many times. The chain has TRBV20-1 and TRBJ2-7; D uncertain. Between the trimmed V and J ends, which lost 3 bases and 0 bases, there was a span of 12 bases. The CDR3 spans 14 residues. Looked up from germline, CDR1 is DFQATT and CDR2 is SNEGSKA (reference sequence). The CDR3 is CSARPTVSSYEQYF. CDR3 DNA: TGCAGTGCTAGGCCAACAGTGAGCTCCTACGAGCAGTACTTC.

This clonotype was observed many times. The chain recombines TRBV15 with TRBJ1-1, with D uncertain. Germline assignment: CDR1 LNHNV and CDR2 YYDKDF (reference sequence). CDR3 length equals 14 residues. The V gene lost 1 base and the J gene lost 4 bases, with 10 bases spanning the gap. The CDR3 sequence: CATSRAGPVTEAFF. The DNA of the CDR3 is TGTGCCACCAGCAGAGCTGGGCCTGTCACTGAAGCTTTCTTT.

This clonotype showed up many times. J is TRBJ1-3 and V is TRBV7-6; the match to TRBD1 covers 7 bases. The CDR3 spans 15 residues. In germline, CDR1 is SGHVS, CDR2 FNYEAQ. The ends lost 3 bases at V and 3 bases at J; junction bases unmatched: 5. CDR3 DNA sequence: TGTGCCAGCAGCTTGGAGGGGGCAGGTGGAAACACCATATATTTT. It yields the protein CASSLEGAGGNTIYF.

This clonotype was detected many times. The chain uses TRBV7-8 and TRBJ2-3; 10 bases align to TRBD2. Germline V gene lookup returns CDR1 SGHVS and CDR2 FQNEAQ. With 5 bases clipped from V and 14 bases from J, the junction kept 13 bases outside the gene matches. The CDR3 is 14 residues long. CDR3 sequence (DNA): TGTGCCAGCAGCCTCACCCGGTCTAGCGGGAGTCCGTATTTT. Protein sequence: CASSLTRSSGSPYF.

This clonotype occurred many times. V usage is TRBV7-9 and J usage is TRBJ2-3, with TRBD2 identical over 8 bases. The CDR3 runs 13 residues. V lost 8 bases to trimming and J lost 3 bases; unmatched junction nucleotides: 4. From germline, CDR1 is SEHNR and CDR2 FQNEAQ (reference sequence). CDR3 in amino acids: CASSGGRTDTQYF. In nucleotides, the CDR3 is TGTGCCAGCTCGGGGGGGAGGACAGATACGCAGTATTTT.

This clonotype was observed many times. This CDR3 is CASSAASGGTNNEQFF. The CDR3 DNA follows: TGTGCCAGTAGTGCGGCCAGCGGTGGGACAAACAATGAGCAGTTCTTC. The chain has TRBV19 and TRBJ2-1; perhaps TRBD1 as D (6 bases). Germline V gene sequence: CDR1 LNHDA, CDR2 SQIVND (reference sequence). V was pared by 5 bases and J by 5 bases, with 19 bases between. The CDR3 length is 16 residues. The full variable domain, with the rest looked up from reference TRBV19 and TRBJ2-1, is DGGITQSPKYLFRKEGQNVTLSCEQNLNHDAMYWYRQDPGQGLRLIYYSQIVNDFQKGDIAEGYSVSREKKESFPLTVTSAQKNPTAFYLCASSAASGGTNNEQFFGPGTRLTVL.